This entry is about one TCR beta chain. What it binds is not known. The data stem from a study of shared clonotypes between healthy human individuals. It was across several immunoSEQ plates that each subset's genomic DNA was evenly split. The data were produced by immunoSEQ multiplex PCR, yet TCRdb's version contains in-frame clones alone and is incomplete. The sample includes 170,000 or so clones, 66% of them seen just once. The V gene's germline CDR1 is SGDLS and CDR2 YYNGEE. The V gene lost 0 bases and the J gene lost 6 bases, with 10 bases spanning the gap. The CDR3 spans 14 residues. General study results and limits: Donor scarcity curtailed the genetic and exposure-history diversity represented herein.

The gene calls are TRBV9 and TRBJ2-4; no clear D gene. This sequence was found in a man aged 25-40 years in good health. The sample consisted of memory CD4+ T cells sorted from blood. Subset in this sample: CD45RA-negative fraction. The CDR3 coding sequence is TGTGCCAGCAGCGTAGCTCCAGGCGGAAACATTCAGTACTTC. Its protein product is CASSVAPGGNIQYF.